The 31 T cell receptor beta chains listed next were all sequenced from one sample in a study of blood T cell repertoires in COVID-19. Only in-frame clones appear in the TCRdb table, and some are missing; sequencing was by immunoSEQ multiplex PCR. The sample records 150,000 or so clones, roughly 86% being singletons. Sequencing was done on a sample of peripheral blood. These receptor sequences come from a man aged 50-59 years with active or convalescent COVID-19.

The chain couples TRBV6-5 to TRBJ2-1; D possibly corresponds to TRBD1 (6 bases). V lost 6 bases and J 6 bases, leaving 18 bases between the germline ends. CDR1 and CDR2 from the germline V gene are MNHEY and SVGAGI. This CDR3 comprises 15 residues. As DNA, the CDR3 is TGTGCCAGCAGACAACAGGGCTTTACGAGCAATGAGCAGTTCTTC. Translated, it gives CASRQQGFTSNEQFF.

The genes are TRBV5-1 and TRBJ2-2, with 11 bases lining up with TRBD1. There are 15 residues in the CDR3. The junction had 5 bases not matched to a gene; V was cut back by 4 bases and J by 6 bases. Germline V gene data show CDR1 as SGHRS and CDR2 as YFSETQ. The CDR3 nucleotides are TGCGCCAGCAGCCAGGGACAGGGGGTCGCCGGGGAGCTGTTTTTT. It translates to CASSQGQGVAGELFF. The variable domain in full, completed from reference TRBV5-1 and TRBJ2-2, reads KAGVTQTPRYLIKTRGQQVTLSCSPISGHRSVSWYQQTPGQGLQFLFEYFSETQRNKGNFPGRFSGRQFSNSRSEMNVSTLELGDSALYLCASSQGQGVAGELFFGEGSRLTVL.

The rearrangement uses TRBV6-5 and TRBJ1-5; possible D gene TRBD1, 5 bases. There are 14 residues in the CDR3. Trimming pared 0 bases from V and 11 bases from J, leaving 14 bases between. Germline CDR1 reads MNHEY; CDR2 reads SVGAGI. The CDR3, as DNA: TGTGCCAGCAGTTACTCGGGGTTGGACACAGCCCAGCATTTT. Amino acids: CASSYSGLDTAQHF.

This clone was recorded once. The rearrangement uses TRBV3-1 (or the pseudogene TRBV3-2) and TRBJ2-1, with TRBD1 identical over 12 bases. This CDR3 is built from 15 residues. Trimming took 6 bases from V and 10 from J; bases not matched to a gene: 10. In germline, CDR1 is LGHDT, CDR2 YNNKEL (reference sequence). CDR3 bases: TGTGCCAGCAGGCCCCCGGGACAGGGGGCGCGAGAGCAGTTCTTC. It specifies CASRPPGQGAREQFF.

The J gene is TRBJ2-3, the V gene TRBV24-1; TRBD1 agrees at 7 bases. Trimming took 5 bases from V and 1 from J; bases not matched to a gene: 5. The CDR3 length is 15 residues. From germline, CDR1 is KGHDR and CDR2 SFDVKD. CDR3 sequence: CATSGGTVRTDTQYF. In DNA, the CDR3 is TGTGCCACCAGTGGGGGGACAGTCCGCACAGATACGCAGTATTTT.

CDR3 sequence: CASSAIAGGPGDEQFF. In DNA, the CDR3 is TGTGCCAGCAGCGCAATAGCGGGGGGGCCGGGAGATGAGCAGTTCTTC. V and J are TRBV9 and TRBJ2-1; TRBD2 matches 11 bases. Germline V gene data show CDR1 as SGDLS and CDR2 as YYNGEE. V trimming: 3 bases; J trimming: 8 bases; junction bases outside the gene matches: 10. The CDR3 is 16 amino acids. The variable domain in full, with the rest retrieved from reference TRBV9 and TRBJ2-1, is DSGVTQTPKHLITATGQRVTLRCSPRSGDLSVYWYQQSLDQGLQFLIQYYNGEERAKGNILERFSAQQFPDLHSELNLSSLELGDSALYFCASSAIAGGPGDEQFFGPGTRLTVL.

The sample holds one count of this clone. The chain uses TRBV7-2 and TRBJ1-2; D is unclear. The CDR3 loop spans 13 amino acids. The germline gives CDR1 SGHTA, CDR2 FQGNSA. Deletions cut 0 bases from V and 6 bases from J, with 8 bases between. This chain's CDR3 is CASSLARTDGYTF. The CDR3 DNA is TGTGCCAGCAGCTTAGCGAGGACTGATGGCTACACCTTC.

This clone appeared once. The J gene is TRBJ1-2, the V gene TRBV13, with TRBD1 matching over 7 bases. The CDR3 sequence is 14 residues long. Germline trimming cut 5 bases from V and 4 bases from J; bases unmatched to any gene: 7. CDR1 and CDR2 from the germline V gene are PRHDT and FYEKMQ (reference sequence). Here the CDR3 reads CASSGQGQSYGYTF. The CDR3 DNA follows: TGTGCCAGCAGCGGCCAGGGACAGAGCTATGGCTACACCTTC. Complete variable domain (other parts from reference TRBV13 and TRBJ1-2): AAGVIQSPRHLIKEKRETATLKCYPIPRHDTVYWYQQGPGQDPQFLISFYEKMQSDKGSIPDRFSAQQFSDYHSELNMSSLELGDSALYFCASSGQGQSYGYTFGSGTRLTVV.

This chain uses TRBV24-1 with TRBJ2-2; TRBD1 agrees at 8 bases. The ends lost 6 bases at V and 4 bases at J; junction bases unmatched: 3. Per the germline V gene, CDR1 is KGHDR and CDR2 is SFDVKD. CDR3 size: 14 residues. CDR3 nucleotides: TGTGCCACCAGTACAGGGGGAAGCACCGGGGAGCTGTTTTTT. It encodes CATSTGGSTGELFF.

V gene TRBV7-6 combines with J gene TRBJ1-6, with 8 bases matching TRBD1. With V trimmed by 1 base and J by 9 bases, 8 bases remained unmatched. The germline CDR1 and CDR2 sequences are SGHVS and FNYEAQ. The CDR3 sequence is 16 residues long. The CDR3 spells CASSLEAGQGSSPLHF. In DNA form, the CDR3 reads TGTGCCAGCAGCTTAGAGGCAGGACAGGGATCTTCACCCCTCCACTTT.

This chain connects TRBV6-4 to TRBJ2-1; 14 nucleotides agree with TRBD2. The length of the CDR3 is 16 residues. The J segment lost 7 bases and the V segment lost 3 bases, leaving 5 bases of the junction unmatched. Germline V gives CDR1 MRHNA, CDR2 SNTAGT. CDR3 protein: CASSETGLAGDNEQFF. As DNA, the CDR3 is TGTGCCAGCAGTGAAACGGGACTAGCGGGAGATAATGAGCAGTTCTTC.

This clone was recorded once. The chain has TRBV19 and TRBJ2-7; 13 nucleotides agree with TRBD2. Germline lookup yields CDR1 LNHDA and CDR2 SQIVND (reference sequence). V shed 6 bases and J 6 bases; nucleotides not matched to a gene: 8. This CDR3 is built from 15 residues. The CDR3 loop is CASSPGTSGISEQYF. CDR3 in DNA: TGTGCCAGTAGCCCGGGGACTAGCGGGATCTCCGAGCAGTACTTC.

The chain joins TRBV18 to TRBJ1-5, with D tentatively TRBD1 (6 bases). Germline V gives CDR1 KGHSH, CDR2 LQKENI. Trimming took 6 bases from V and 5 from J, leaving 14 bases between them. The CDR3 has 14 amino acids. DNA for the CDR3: TGTGCCAGCTCGGGCGGACCAGGGGATCAGCCCCAGCATTTT. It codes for CASSGGPGDQPQHF.

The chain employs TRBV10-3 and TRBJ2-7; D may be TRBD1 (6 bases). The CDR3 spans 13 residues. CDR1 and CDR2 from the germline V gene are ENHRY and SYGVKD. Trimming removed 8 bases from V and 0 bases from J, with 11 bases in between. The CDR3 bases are TGTGCCATCGTCCGGGACACCTCCTACGAGCAGTACTTC. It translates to CAIVRDTSYEQYF.

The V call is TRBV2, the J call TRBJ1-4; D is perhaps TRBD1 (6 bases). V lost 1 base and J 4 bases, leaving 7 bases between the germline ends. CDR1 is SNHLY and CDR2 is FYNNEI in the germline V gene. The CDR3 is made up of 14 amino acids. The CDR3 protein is CASSEGRGNEKLFF. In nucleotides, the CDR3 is TGTGCCAGCAGTGAAGGCAGGGGTAATGAAAAACTGTTTTTT.

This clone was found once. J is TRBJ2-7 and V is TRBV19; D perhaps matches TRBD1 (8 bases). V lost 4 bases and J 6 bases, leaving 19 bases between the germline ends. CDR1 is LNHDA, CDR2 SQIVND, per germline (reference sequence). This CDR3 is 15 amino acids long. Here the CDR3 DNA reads TGTGCCAGTAGTAACCCGGACAGGGAGGGGTCCGAGCAGTACTTC. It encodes CASSNPDREGSEQYF.

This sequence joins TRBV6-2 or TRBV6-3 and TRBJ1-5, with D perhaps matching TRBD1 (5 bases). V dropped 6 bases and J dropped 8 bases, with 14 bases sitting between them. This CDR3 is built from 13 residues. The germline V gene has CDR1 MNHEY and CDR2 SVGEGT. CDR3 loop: CASSRDSSKPQHF. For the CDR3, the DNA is TGTGCCAGCAGCCGAGACAGTAGTAAGCCCCAGCATTTT.

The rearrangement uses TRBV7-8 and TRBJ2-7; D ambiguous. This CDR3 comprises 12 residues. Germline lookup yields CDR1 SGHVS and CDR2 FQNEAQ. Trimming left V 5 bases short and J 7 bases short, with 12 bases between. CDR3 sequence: CASSPQLEEQYF. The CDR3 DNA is TGTGCCAGCAGCCCTCAACTGGAGGAGCAGTACTTC.

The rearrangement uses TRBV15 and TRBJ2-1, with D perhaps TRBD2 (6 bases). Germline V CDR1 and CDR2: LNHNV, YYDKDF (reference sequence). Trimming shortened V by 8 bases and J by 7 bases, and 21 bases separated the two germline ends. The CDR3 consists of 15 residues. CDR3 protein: CATGSREKVGNEQFF. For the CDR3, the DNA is TGTGCCACCGGCTCCCGGGAGAAGGTGGGGAATGAGCAGTTCTTC.

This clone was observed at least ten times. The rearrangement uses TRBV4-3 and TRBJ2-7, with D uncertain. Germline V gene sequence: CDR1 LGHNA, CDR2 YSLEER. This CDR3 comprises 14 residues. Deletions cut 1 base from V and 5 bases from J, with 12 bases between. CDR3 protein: CASSQVTHGNEQYF. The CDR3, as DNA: TGCGCCAGCAGCCAAGTGACTCATGGCAACGAGCAGTACTTC.

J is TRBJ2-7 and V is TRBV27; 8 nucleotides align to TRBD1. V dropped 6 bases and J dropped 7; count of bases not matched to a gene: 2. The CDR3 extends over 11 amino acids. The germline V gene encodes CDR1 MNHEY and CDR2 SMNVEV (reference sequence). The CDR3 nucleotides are TGTGCCAGCAGCAGGGGGCGTGAGCAGTACTTC. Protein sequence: CASSRGREQYF.

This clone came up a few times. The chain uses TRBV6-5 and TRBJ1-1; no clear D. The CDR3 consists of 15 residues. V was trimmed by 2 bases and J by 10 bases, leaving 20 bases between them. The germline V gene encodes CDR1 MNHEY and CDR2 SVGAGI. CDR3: CASSYTVAIRSRAFF. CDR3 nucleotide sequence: TGTGCCAGCAGTTACACGGTGGCGATCAGGTCGAGAGCTTTCTTT.

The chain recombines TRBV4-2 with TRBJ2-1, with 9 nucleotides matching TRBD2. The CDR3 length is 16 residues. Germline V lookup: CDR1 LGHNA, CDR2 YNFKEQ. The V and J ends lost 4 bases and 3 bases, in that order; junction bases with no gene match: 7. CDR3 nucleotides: TGTGCCAGCAGCCGCGGCGGGGGGGCCCTCTACAATGAGCAGTTCTTC. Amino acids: CASSRGGGALYNEQFF.

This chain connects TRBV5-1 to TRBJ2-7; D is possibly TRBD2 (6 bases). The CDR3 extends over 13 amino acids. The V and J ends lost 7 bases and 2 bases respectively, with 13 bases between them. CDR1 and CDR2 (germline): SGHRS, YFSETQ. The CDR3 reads CASSGTYPYEQYF. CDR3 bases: TGCGCCAGCTCCGGGACTTACCCCTACGAGCAGTACTTC.

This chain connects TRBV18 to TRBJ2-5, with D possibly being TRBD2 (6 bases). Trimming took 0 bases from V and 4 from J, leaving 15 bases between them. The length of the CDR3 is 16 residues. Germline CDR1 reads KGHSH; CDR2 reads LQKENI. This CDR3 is CASSPPGGVQGETQYF. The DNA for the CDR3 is TGTGCCAGCTCACCACCGGGCGGGGTCCAGGGAGAGACCCAGTACTTC.

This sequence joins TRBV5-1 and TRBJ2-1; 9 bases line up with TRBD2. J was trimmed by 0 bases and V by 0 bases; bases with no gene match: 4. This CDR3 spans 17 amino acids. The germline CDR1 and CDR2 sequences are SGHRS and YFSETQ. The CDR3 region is CASSLGGLAISYNEQFF. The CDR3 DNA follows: TGCGCCAGCAGCTTGGGGGGACTAGCAATCTCCTACAATGAGCAGTTCTTC.

CDR3 sequence (DNA): TGCGCCAGCAGCCTCGCGGGGGTTAACTATGGCTACACCTTC. It encodes CASSLAGVNYGYTF. V gene TRBV5-1 combines with J gene TRBJ1-2; possible D gene TRBD1, 5 bases. Trimming took off 4 bases at V and 1 base at J, with 11 bases between the two ends. CDR3 length equals 14 residues. Germline CDR1 is SGHRS and CDR2 is YFSETQ.

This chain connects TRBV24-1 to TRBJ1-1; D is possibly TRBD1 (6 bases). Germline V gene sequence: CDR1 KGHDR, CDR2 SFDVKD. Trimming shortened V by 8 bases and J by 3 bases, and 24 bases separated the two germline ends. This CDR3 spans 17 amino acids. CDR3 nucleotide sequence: TGTGCCACCACCTATCCCTCCCGGACAGAGGAGGACACTGAAGCTTTCTTT. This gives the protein CATTYPSRTEEDTEAFF.

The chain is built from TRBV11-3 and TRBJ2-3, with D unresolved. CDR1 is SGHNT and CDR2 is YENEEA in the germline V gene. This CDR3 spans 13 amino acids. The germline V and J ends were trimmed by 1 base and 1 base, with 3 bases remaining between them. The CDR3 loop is CASSLGGTDTQYF. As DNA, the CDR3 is TGTGCCAGCAGCTTAGGCGGCACAGATACGCAGTATTTT.

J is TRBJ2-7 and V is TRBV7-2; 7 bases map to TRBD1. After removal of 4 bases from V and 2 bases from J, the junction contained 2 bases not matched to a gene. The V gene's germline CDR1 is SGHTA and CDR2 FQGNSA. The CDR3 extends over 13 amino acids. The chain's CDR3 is CASSSGQTYEQYF. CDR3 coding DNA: TGTGCCAGCAGCTCGGGACAGACCTACGAGCAGTACTTC.

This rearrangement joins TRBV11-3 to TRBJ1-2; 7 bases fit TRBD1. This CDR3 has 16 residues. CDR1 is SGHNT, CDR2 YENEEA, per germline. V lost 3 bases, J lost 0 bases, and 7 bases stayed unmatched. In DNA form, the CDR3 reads TGTGCCAGCAGCTTCGCGACAGGGACCTCTAACTATGGCTACACCTTC. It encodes CASSFATGTSNYGYTF.